This TCR beta chain was sequenced in a study of T cell responses to AZD1222 COVID-19 vaccine. Regarding the study as a whole: Scientists sampled the repertoires only once the peak T cell response had passed. Only a handful of AZD1222 recipients, roughly six in all, had baseline seropositivity. Two AZD1222 administrations were followed by greater Spike-specific TCR breadth and depth.

V was pared by 9 bases and J by 2 bases, with 5 bases of the junction left unmatched. CDR1 and CDR2 from the germline V gene are ENHRY and SYGVKD. This CDR3 is 15 amino acids long. TCRdb's table, derived via immunoSEQ multiplex PCR, lists solely in-frame clones and lacks some. Of approximately 140,000 clones in the sample, under 95% were seen once. This clone was picked up one time. Its antigen is unidentified. This receptor was obtained from an adult in good health. The sample here was peripheral blood, taken on day 0 of AZD1222 vaccination. This chain connects TRBV10-3 to TRBJ2-6, with TRBD1 matching 9 bases. The CDR3 loop reads CAIRTGAAGANVLTF. Here the CDR3 DNA reads TGTGCCATAAGGACAGGGGCAGCTGGGGCCAACGTCCTGACTTTC.